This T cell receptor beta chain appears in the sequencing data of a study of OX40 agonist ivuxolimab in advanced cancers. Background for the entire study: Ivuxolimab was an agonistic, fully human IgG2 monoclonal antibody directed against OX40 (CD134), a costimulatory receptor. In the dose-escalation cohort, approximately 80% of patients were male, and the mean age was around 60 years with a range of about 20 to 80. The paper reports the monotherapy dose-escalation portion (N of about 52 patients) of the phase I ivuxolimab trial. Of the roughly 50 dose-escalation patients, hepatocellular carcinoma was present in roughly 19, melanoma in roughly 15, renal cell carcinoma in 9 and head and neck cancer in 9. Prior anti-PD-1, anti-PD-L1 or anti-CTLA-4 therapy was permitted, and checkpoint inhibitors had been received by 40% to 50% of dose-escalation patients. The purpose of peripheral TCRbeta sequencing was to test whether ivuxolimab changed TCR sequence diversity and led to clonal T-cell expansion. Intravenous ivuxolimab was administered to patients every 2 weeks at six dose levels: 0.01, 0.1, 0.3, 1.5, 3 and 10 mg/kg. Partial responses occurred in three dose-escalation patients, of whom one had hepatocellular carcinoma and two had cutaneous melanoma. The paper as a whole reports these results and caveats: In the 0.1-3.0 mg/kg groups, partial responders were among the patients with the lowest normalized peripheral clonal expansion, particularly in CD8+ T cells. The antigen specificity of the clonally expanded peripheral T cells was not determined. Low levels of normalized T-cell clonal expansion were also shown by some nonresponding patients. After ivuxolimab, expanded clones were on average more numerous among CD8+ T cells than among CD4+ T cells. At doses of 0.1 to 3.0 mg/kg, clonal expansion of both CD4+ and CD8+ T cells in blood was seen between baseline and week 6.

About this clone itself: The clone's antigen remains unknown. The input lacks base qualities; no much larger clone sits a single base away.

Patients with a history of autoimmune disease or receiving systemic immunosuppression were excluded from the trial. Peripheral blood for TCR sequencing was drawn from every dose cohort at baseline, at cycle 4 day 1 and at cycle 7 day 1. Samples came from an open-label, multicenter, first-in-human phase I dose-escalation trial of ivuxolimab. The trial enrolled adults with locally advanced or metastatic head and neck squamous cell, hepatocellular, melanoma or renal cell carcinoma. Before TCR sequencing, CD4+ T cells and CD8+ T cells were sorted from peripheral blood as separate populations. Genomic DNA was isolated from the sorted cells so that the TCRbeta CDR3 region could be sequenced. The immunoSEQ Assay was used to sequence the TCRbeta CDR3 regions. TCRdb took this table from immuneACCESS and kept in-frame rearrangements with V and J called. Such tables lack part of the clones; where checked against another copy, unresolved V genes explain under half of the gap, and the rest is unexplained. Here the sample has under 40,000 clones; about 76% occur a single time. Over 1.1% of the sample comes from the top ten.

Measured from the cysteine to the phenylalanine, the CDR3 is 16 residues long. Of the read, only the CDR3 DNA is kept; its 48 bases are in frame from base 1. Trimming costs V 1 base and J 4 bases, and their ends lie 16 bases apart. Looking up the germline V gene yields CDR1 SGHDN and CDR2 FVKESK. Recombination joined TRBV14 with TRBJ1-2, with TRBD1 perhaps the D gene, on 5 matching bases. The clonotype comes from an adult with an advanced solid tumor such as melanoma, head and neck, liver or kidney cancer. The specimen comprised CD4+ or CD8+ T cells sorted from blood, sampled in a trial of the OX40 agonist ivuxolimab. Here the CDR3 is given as CASSQGQGRVSYGYTF. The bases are TGTGCCAGCAGCCAAGGTCAAGGCAGGGTGTCCTATGGCTACACCTTC. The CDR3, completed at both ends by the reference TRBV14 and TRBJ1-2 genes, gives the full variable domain EAGVTQFPSHSVIEKGQTVTLRCDPISGHDNLYWYRRVMGKEIKFLLHFVKESKQDESGMPNNRFLAERTGGTYSTLKVQPAELEDSGVYFCASSQGQGRVSYGYTFGSGTRLTVV.